A selection of T cell receptor beta chains follows, all from one sample in a study of low-dose radiotherapy and immunotherapy resistance in tumors. Via MiXCR, TCRdb re-called the reads, giving one row per CDR3 protein. Of more than 50,000 distinct CDR3 sequences listed, less than 30% are singletons. This sample comprised PBMCs, obtained after low-dose radiotherapy plus immunotherapy. Receptors were obtained from a male donor with prostate cancer. Both conserved end residues are part of each CDR3. The D gene is left open where the match is weak. Rows may omit the clone size; those that give it use once, few, many or a size class.

abundance: many
len: 14
v_gene: TRBV2
j_gene: TRBJ2-2
d_gene: TRBD2
CDR3nt: TGTGCCAGCAGGCTAGCGGAGAACACCGGGGAGCTGTTTTTT
CDR3aa: CASRLAENTGELFF

abundance: many
len: 14
v_gene: TRBV10-2
j_gene: TRBJ1-6
d_gene: NA
CDR3nt: TGCGCCAGCACTAAGGGACTTGGGGATTCACCCCTCCACTTT
CDR3aa: CASTKGLGDSPLHF

abundance: many
len: 16
v_gene: TRBV6-2/TRBV6-3
j_gene: TRBJ2-7
d_gene: TRBD1
CDR3nt: TGTGCCAGCACCGCAACCCTGGGACAGGGGGTTTACGAGCAGTACTTC
CDR3aa: CASTATLGQGVYEQYF

abundance: many
len: 16
v_gene: TRBV29-1
j_gene: TRBJ2-3
d_gene: NA
CDR3nt: TGCAGCGTTGAAGACCTCCCGACTAGGCGACTAGGAACGCAGTATTTT
CDR3aa: CSVEDLPTRRLGTQYF

abundance: many
len: 16
v_gene: TRBV6-2/TRBV6-3
j_gene: TRBJ2-7
d_gene: NA
CDR3nt: TGTGCCAGCAGTTACCCCCCGGGCAGGGTGACCTACGAGCAGTACTTC
CDR3aa: CASSYPPGRVTYEQYF

abundance: NA
len: 13
v_gene: TRBV3-1
j_gene: TRBJ1-2
d_gene: TRBD1
CDR3nt: TGTGCCAGCAGCCAAGGACAGGGCCACGGCTACACCTTC
CDR3aa: CASSQGQGHGYTF

abundance: many
len: 16
v_gene: TRBV2
j_gene: TRBJ1-2
d_gene: TRBD1
CDR3nt: TGTGCCAGCCGAAGTACAGGGGCGATAACCTCCTTTGGCTACACCTTC
CDR3aa: CASRSTGAITSFGYTF

abundance: many
len: 15
v_gene: TRBV6-6
j_gene: TRBJ2-5
d_gene: TRBD2
CDR3nt: TGTGCCAGCAGTTACTCGCGACTAGCGCGTCAGGCCCAGTACTTC
CDR3aa: CASSYSRLARQAQYF

abundance: many
len: 15
v_gene: TRBV9
j_gene: TRBJ2-3
d_gene: TRBD2
CDR3nt: TGTGCCAGCAGCGTACTAGCGGGAGGGCCAGATACGCAGTATTTT
CDR3aa: CASSVLAGGPDTQYF

abundance: NA
len: 17
v_gene: TRBV21-1
j_gene: TRBJ2-1
d_gene: NA
CDR3nt: TGTCCCAGCAGCAAAAGCTGGCAGGGTAACATCTACAATGAGCAGTTCTTC
CDR3aa: CPSSKSWQGNIYNEQFF

abundance: many
len: 11
v_gene: TRBV30
j_gene: TRBJ2-3
d_gene: NA
CDR3nt: TGTGCCTGGGCCCGACCCGATACGCAGTATTTT
CDR3aa: CAWARPDTQYF

abundance: NA
len: 18
v_gene: TRBV27
j_gene: TRBJ2-1
d_gene: TRBD2
CDR3nt: TGTGCCAGCAGTTTCACGAGACTAGCGGATATCTCCTACAATGAGCAGTTCTTC
CDR3aa: CASSFTRLADISYNEQFF

abundance: many
len: 11
v_gene: TRBV30
j_gene: TRBJ1-4
d_gene: NA
CDR3nt: TGTGCCTGGAGTATAAGGGAAAAACTGTTTTTT
CDR3aa: CAWSIREKLFF

abundance: NA
len: 14
v_gene: TRBV5-1
j_gene: TRBJ1-3
d_gene: NA
CDR3nt: TGCGCCAGCCATCCAGGCCCCTCTGGAAACACCATATATTTT
CDR3aa: CASHPGPSGNTIYF

abundance: medium-sized
len: 15
v_gene: TRBV15
j_gene: TRBJ2-7
d_gene: TRBD1
CDR3nt: TGTGCCACCAGCGGACCGGGGACAGGGGGTCGCGAGCAGTACTTC
CDR3aa: CATSGPGTGGREQYF

abundance: many
len: 12
v_gene: TRBV30
j_gene: TRBJ1-2
d_gene: NA
CDR3nt: TGTGCCTGGTCAAGCGGGTACTATGGCTACACCTTC
CDR3aa: CAWSSGYYGYTF

abundance: NA
len: 16
v_gene: TRBV2
j_gene: TRBJ1-4
d_gene: TRBD1
CDR3nt: TGTGCCAGCAGTGTTAACAGGGGGTCAACTAATGAAAAAACTGTTTTT
CDR3aa: CASSVNRGSTNEKTVF

abundance: many
len: 18
v_gene: TRBV4-2
j_gene: TRBJ2-1
d_gene: TRBD2
CDR3nt: TGTGCCAGCAGCCAAGATGGGGCTAGCGGGGGGATCCGAAATGAGCAGTTCTTC
CDR3aa: CASSQDGASGGIRNEQFF

abundance: NA
len: 15
v_gene: TRBV7-2
j_gene: TRBJ1-5
d_gene: TRBD1
CDR3nt: TGTGCCAGCAGCTCAGGACAGGCTAGCAATCAGCCCCAGCATTTT
CDR3aa: CASSSGQASNQPQHF

abundance: many
len: 11
v_gene: TRBV2
j_gene: TRBJ2-7
d_gene: NA
CDR3nt: TGTGCCAGCAAGGGGGTGGGGGAGCAGTACTTC
CDR3aa: CASKGVGEQYF

abundance: many
len: 18
v_gene: TRBV6-8
j_gene: TRBJ1-2
d_gene: TRBD1
CDR3nt: TGTGCCAGCAGTGAACATTGGACAGGGGGGACAGGAAACTATGGCTACACCTTC
CDR3aa: CASSEHWTGGTGNYGYTF

abundance: many
len: 11
v_gene: TRBV29-1
j_gene: TRBJ2-3
d_gene: NA
CDR3nt: TGCAGCGTTGAAGAACAGACATCCCGTTATTTT
CDR3aa: CSVEEQTSRYF

abundance: NA
len: 17
v_gene: TRBV6-5
j_gene: TRBJ1-2
d_gene: NA
CDR3nt: TGTGCCAGCAGTTACCTAAAGGGGACGAGGAGTAACTATGGCTACACCTTC
CDR3aa: CASSYLKGTRSNYGYTF

abundance: many
len: 14
v_gene: TRBV12-3/TRBV12-4
j_gene: TRBJ1-1
d_gene: NA
CDR3nt: TGTGCCAGCGGGGATCGGGGAGTGTTGGCTGAAGCTTTCTTT
CDR3aa: CASGDRGVLAEAFF

abundance: many
len: 15
v_gene: TRBV6-6
j_gene: TRBJ2-2
d_gene: NA
CDR3nt: TGTGCCAGCAGTCAGGACAAGGTCAACACCGGGGAGCTGTTTTTT
CDR3aa: CASSQDKVNTGELFF

abundance: many
len: 13
v_gene: TRBV20-1
j_gene: TRBJ2-7
d_gene: TRBD1
CDR3nt: TGCAGTGCTACCCGGGACAGTTCCTACGAGCAGTACTTC
CDR3aa: CSATRDSSYEQYF

abundance: many
len: 13
v_gene: TRBV29-1
j_gene: TRBJ1-1
d_gene: NA
CDR3nt: TGCAGCACCTCGGAATTTTCATCCACTGAAGCTTTCTTT
CDR3aa: CSTSEFSSTEAFF

abundance: NA
len: 17
v_gene: TRBV7-2
j_gene: TRBJ2-3
d_gene: TRBD2
CDR3nt: TGTGCCAGCAGCATAGGGACTAGCGGGACGCACACAGATACGCAGTATTTT
CDR3aa: CASSIGTSGTHTDTQYF

abundance: many
len: 12
v_gene: TRBV18
j_gene: TRBJ2-7
d_gene: TRBD1
CDR3nt: TGTGCCAGCTCAGCGACAGGGGTCGAGCAGTACTTC
CDR3aa: CASSATGVEQYF

abundance: many
len: 11
v_gene: TRBV28
j_gene: TRBJ1-4
d_gene: NA
CDR3nt: TGTGCCAGCAGTGAGGATGAAAAACTGTTTTTT
CDR3aa: CASSEDEKLFF

abundance: many
len: 13
v_gene: TRBV19
j_gene: TRBJ2-1
d_gene: NA
CDR3nt: TGTGCCAGTAAAGCAGCGGAACACAATGAGCAGTTCTTC
CDR3aa: CASKAAEHNEQFF

abundance: NA
len: 15
v_gene: TRBV5-1
j_gene: TRBJ1-4
d_gene: TRBD1
CDR3nt: TGCGCCAGCAGCCGGGACAGGGATAAGAATGAAAAACTGTTTTTT
CDR3aa: CASSRDRDKNEKLFF

abundance: many
len: 16
v_gene: TRBV7-8
j_gene: TRBJ2-3
d_gene: NA
CDR3nt: TGTGCCAGCAGCTTCGTCGGAGGCGGCTTCACAGATACGCAGTATTTT
CDR3aa: CASSFVGGGFTDTQYF